These T cell receptor beta chains were read from a single sample in a study of cytomegalovirus exposure and HLA in healthy donors. The table came from immunoSEQ multiplex PCR; TCRdb's copy has only in-frame clones and leaves some out. The sample records 150,000 to 200,000 clones, over 65% being singletons. The sample was PBMCs. All receptors derive from a woman in her twenties or thirties in good health and CMV-seronegative. CDR3s include the opening cysteine and the closing phenylalanine or tryptophan. D genes are given only for firm matches. Only part of the rows carry a size: once, few, many, or a class if the clone is expanded.

TRBJ1-1	TRBV10-3	.	.	CAISGDGSLNTEAFF	TGTGCCATCAGTGGGGACGGGAGCCTGAACACTGAAGCTTTCTTT
TRBJ1-5	TRBV29-1	.	once	CSIRQALNQPQHF	TGCAGCATCCGACAGGCACTCAATCAGCCCCAGCATTTT
TRBJ1-1	TRBV7-8	.	.	CASSLAQGREGAFF	TGTGCCAGCAGCTTAGCGCAGGGCAGGGAAGGAGCTTTCTTT
TRBJ2-7	TRBV7-2	.	.	CASRGAWNYEQYF	TGTGCCTCCCGGGGAGCCTGGAACTACGAGCAGTACTTC
TRBJ2-7	TRBV15	TRBD1	few	CATSTQKGQAYEQYF	TGTGCCACCAGCACCCAAAAGGGACAGGCATACGAGCAGTACTTC
TRBJ2-5	TRBV14	.	.	CASSQEAYDRRGTQYF	TGTGCCAGCAGCCAAGAGGCCTATGATAGGCGGGGGACCCAGTACTTC
TRBJ1-2	TRBV12-5	TRBD1	.	CASGWNRGDGYTF	TGTGCTAGTGGGTGGAACAGGGGAGATGGCTACACCTTC
TRBJ2-7	TRBV7-9	.	.	CASSSPEGLYEQYF	TGTGCCAGCAGCTCCCCCGAGGGCCTGTACGAGCAGTACTTC
TRBJ2-1	TRBV19	TRBD2	.	CASSIEGLRTYNEQFF	TGTGCCAGTAGTATAGAGGGACTAAGGACCTACAATGAGCAGTTCTTC
TRBJ1-4	TRBV5-1	TRBD1	.	CASSLANYRGTNEKLFF	TGCGCCAGCAGCTTGGCCAATTACAGGGGAACTAATGAAAAACTGTTTTTT
TRBJ1-1	TRBV9	TRBD1	.	CASSVVTGGTEAFF	TGTGCCAGCAGCGTAGTGACAGGGGGCACTGAAGCTTTCTTT
TRBJ2-7	TRBV30	.	once	CAWSVGSGTYEQYF	TGTGCCTGGAGTGTAGGTAGCGGAACCTACGAGCAGTACTTC
TRBJ1-2	TRBV5-6	TRBD1	.	CASSLGGQGAGGYTF	TGTGCCAGCAGCTTAGGGGGACAGGGGGCCGGTGGCTACACCTTC
TRBJ2-3	TRBV5-1	TRBD1	.	CASSSGQGADTQYF	TGCGCCAGCAGCTCCGGACAGGGGGCAGATACGCAGTATTTT
TRBJ1-1	TRBV5-1	.	.	CASSATAGTTEAFF	TGCGCCAGCAGCGCGACGGCGGGGACCACTGAAGCTTTCTTT
TRBJ2-7	TRBV6-5	TRBD1	.	CASSSPVTGSYEQYF	TGTGCCAGCAGTTCGCCCGTGACAGGGTCGTACGAGCAGTACTTC
TRBJ2-7	TRBV5-8	.	.	CASSLFPGVGEQYF	TGTGCCAGCAGCTTGTTCCCAGGGGTAGGAGAGCAGTACTTC
TRBJ1-2	TRBV27	TRBD1	.	CASRTSWGQGYGYTF	TGTGCCAGCAGAACCAGCTGGGGACAGGGCTATGGCTACACCTTC
TRBJ1-1	TRBV5-6	TRBD1	few	CASSFLDRDTEAFF	TGTGCCAGCAGCTTCTTAGACAGGGACACTGAAGCTTTCTTT
TRBJ2-3	TRBV7-9	TRBD1	.	CASSPGTGVTDTQYF	TGTGCCAGCAGCCCCGGGACAGGGGTCACAGATACGCAGTATTTT
TRBJ2-3	TRBV9	TRBD1	.	CASSVRGGWTDTQYF	TGTGCCAGCAGCGTGAGAGGGGGCTGGACAGATACGCAGTATTTT
TRBJ2-2	TRBV7-2	TRBD1	.	CASSRDRRNTGELFF	TGTGCCAGCAGCCGGGACAGGAGAAACACCGGGGAGCTGTTTTTT
TRBJ2-7	TRBV7-6	.	.	CASRAETGRAGEQYF	TGTGCCAGCCGGGCAGAAACAGGGAGGGCTGGCGAGCAGTACTTC
TRBJ1-3	TRBV14	TRBD1	.	CASSHPRGPSSGNTIYF	TGTGCCAGCAGCCACCCCAGGGGGCCCAGCTCTGGAAACACCATATATTTT
TRBJ2-7	TRBV5-5	TRBD1	.	CASSFPMTGRSYEQYF	TGTGCCAGCAGCTTTCCGATGACAGGGCGATCCTACGAGCAGTACTTC
TRBJ2-7	TRBV5-4	.	.	CASSIVRDSGVSYEQYF	TGTGCCAGCAGCATCGTAAGAGATAGCGGAGTATCCTACGAGCAGTACTTC
TRBJ1-1	TRBV19	.	.	CASGPTGSNTEAFF	TGTGCCAGTGGCCCCACAGGATCGAACACTGAAGCTTTCTTT
TRBJ2-2	TRBV27	TRBD2	.	CASSLWLAGNTGELFF	TGTGCCAGCAGTTTATGGTTAGCGGGGAACACCGGGGAGCTGTTTTTT
TRBJ2-3	TRBV29-1	TRBD2	.	CSVEGLKWGTDTQYF	TGCAGCGTTGAGGGACTAAAATGGGGCACAGATACGCAGTATTTT
TRBJ2-1	TRBV29-1	.	.	CSVDGGKGVSYNEQFF	TGCAGCGTTGATGGGGGAAAGGGGGTCTCCTACAATGAGCAGTTCTTC
TRBJ2-1	TRBV21-1	.	.	CASSKGLAGYNEQFF	TGTGCCAGCAGCAAAGGACTAGCGGGATACAATGAGCAGTTCTTC
TRBJ2-7	TRBV2	.	once	CASRDFYEQYF	TGTGCCAGCAGGGACTTCTACGAGCAGTACTTC
TRBJ2-7	TRBV7-3	TRBD1	few	CASSLYPGQGVEQYF	TGTGCCAGCAGCTTATATCCGGGACAGGGTGTCGAGCAGTACTTC
TRBJ2-5	TRBV6-5	.	.	CASSERRGQETQYF	TGTGCCAGCAGTGAACGGAGGGGCCAAGAGACCCAGTACTTC